This T cell receptor (beta chain) came from a study of cytomegalovirus exposure and HLA in healthy donors. Findings of the study overall: Most TCRs appeared rarely, but some public TCRs recurred in many donors.

Trimming stripped 0 bases from V and 7 bases from J, with 11 bases between. The CDR3 covers 15 residues. Germline V gene sequence: CDR1 SGHNT, CDR2 YYREEE (reference sequence). As to this clone: What it binds is not known.

PCR involved 60 Vbeta and 13 Jbeta primers. Generated by immunoSEQ multiplex PCR, the TCRdb table keeps only in-frame clones and is missing some. The sample lists 70,000 to 85,000 clones; around 60% were seen once. The source is a male donor in good health and CMV-seropositive. The sample comprised PBMCs. The chain has TRBV5-4 and TRBJ1-6; possible D gene TRBD1, 5 bases. This chain's CDR3 is CASSLGGKLNSPLHF. As DNA, the CDR3 is TGTGCCAGCAGCTTGGGGGGCAAGTTAAATTCACCCCTCCACTTT.